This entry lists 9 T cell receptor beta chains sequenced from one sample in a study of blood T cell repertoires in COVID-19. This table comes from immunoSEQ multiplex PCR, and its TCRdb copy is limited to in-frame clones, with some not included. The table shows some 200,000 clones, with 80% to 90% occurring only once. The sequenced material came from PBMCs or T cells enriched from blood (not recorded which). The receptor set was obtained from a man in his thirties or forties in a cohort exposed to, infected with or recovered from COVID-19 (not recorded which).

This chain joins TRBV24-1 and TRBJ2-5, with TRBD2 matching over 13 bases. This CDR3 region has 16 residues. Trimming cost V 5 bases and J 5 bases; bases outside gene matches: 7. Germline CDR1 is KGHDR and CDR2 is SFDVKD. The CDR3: CATSGGTSGAVETQYF. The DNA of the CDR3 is TGTGCCACCAGTGGTGGGACTAGCGGGGCAGTTGAGACCCAGTACTTC.

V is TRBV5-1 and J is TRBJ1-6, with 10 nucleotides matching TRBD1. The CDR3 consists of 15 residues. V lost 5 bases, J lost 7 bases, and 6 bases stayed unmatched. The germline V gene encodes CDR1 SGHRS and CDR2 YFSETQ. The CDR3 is CASRGTGDPNSPLHF. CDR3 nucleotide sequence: TGCGCCAGCAGAGGGACAGGGGACCCGAATTCACCCCTCCACTTT.

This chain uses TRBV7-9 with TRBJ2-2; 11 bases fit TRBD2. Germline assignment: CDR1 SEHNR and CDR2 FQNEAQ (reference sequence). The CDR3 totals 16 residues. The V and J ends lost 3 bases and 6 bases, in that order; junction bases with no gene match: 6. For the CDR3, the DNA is TGTGCCAGCAGCTTTTCTACTAGCGGGAGTCCCGGGGAGCTGTTTTTT. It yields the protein CASSFSTSGSPGELFF.

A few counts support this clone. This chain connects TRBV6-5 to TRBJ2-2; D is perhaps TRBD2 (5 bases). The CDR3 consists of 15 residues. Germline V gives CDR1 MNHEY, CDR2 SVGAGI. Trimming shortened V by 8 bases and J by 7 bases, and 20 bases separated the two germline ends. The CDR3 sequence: CASRNDGVVGGELFF. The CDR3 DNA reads TGTGCCAGCCGGAATGACGGGGTCGTTGGCGGGGAGCTGTTTTTT.

CDR3 coding DNA: TGTGCCAGCAGGACCGGGACAGGCGTCCCGGAGCAGTTCTTC. This translates into CASRTGTGVPEQFF. The rearrangement joins TRBV28 to TRBJ2-1, with 8 bases lining up with TRBD1. The CDR3 runs to 14 residues. V was pared by 6 bases and J by 10 bases, with 11 bases of the junction left unmatched. Germline V gene sequence: CDR1 MDHEN, CDR2 SYDVKM.

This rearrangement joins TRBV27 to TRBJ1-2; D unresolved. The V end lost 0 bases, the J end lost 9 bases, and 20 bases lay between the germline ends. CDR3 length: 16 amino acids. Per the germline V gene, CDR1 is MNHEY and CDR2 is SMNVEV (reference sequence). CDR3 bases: TGTGCCAGCAGTTTATCGTGGGCAGCATTGACTATTAGCTACACCTTC. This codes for CASSLSWAALTISYTF.

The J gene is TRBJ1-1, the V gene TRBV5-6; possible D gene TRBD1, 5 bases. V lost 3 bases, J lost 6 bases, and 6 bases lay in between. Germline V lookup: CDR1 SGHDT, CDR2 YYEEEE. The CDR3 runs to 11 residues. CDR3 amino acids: CASSSTAEAFF. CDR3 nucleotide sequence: TGTGCCAGCAGCTCGACAGCTGAAGCTTTCTTT.

The CDR3 here is CASSFGQANYGYTF. CDR3 nucleotides: TGTGCCAGCAGCTTCGGACAGGCTAACTATGGCTACACCTTC. The chain recombines TRBV7-9 with TRBJ1-2; 7 bases are a match to TRBD1. V shed 3 bases, J shed 0 bases, and the junction held 1 base outside the gene matches. Germline V lookup: CDR1 SEHNR, CDR2 FQNEAQ (reference sequence). The CDR3 spans 14 residues.

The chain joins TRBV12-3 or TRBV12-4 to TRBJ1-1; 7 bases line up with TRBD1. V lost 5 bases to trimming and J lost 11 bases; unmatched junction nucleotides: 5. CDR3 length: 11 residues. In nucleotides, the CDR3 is TGTGCCAGCAGTCAACAGGGGACCGCTTTCTTT. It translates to CASSQQGTAFF.